This entry describes one TCR beta chain. Its target is unknown. The data are from a study of OX40 agonist ivuxolimab in advanced cancers. Study context: Those enrolled were around 87% male, with a mean age of approximately 60 years and ages from roughly 23 to 80. Allowance was made for prior anti-PD-1, anti-PD-L1 or anti-CTLA-4 therapy, and about 44% had some. The study, taken as a whole, reports: Antigen specificity of clonally expanded peripheral T cells was not established.

The V segment lost 0 bases and the J segment 6 bases; nucleotides outside the gene matches: 6. Looked up from germline, CDR1 is SEHNR and CDR2 is FQNEAQ (reference sequence). CDR3 size: 15 residues. Sequenced by immunoSEQ multiplex PCR; TCRdb stores in-frame clones only, minus some. The sample has around 67,000 clones, around 84% seen once. This specimen consisted of CD4+ or CD8+ T cells sorted from blood, obtained in a trial of the OX40 agonist ivuxolimab. The sequence came from an adult with an advanced solid tumor such as melanoma, head and neck, liver or kidney cancer. This rearrangement joins TRBV7-9 to TRBJ1-2, with 8 bases lining up with TRBD1. The CDR3 nucleotides read TGTGCCAGCAGCTTAGCCCCGGGCAGGGGGCATGGCTACACCTTC. This codes for CASSLAPGRGHGYTF.